A selection of T cell receptor beta chains follows, all from one sample in a study of cytomegalovirus exposure and HLA in healthy donors. The repertoire was sequenced with immunoSEQ multiplex PCR; TCRdb's copy has only in-frame clones and lacks some. The sample table includes tens of thousands of clones. Sequencing was carried out using PBMCs. The receptors here all came from a woman under 30 in good health and CMV-seronegative. Both conserved end residues are part of each CDR3.

CDR3 protein	V gene	J gene
CASSIGQKETQYF	TRBV19	TRBJ2-5
CASSPTQATNSPLHF	TRBV18	TRBJ1-6
CASNPAAGSPLHF	TRBV6-1	TRBJ1-6
CASSYSEAASAYEQYF	TRBV6-5	TRBJ2-7
CASSIDLGTSAYEQYF	TRBV19	TRBJ2-7
CASSLEARRETQYF	TRBV7-9	TRBJ2-5
CASSPTSGGPYEQYF	TRBV6-5	TRBJ2-7
CASSLGGQGLYEQYF	TRBV7-6	TRBJ2-7
CASSLGQQNSNQPQHF	TRBV5-7	TRBJ1-5
CASSQTSGIYNEQFF	TRBV4-2	TRBJ2-1
CASSPQVDSSYEQYF	TRBV9	TRBJ2-7
CASSPRLAGIQETQYF	TRBV11-3	TRBJ2-5
CSFKEVSGEKLFF	TRBV29-1	TRBJ1-4
CASSPQGLQYF	TRBV5-8	TRBJ2-7
CASSLRRGPSYEQYF	TRBV5-6	TRBJ2-7
CASSQAGTDYGYTF	TRBV4-1	TRBJ1-2
CSVDGGRVMDEQFF	TRBV29-1	TRBJ2-1
CASSLASGMSSYEQYF	TRBV7-6	TRBJ2-7
CASSLDRVENSPLHF	TRBV5-1	TRBJ1-6
CASSLTRDTEAFF	TRBV7-6	TRBJ1-1
CASSESRETDTQYF	TRBV9	TRBJ2-3
CAWSNYNSPLHF	TRBV30	TRBJ1-6
CASSVGTSGYEQYF	TRBV9	TRBJ2-7
CASSLTGTYEQYF	TRBV11-2	TRBJ2-7
CASSLSQGAGGYTF	TRBV7-3	TRBJ1-2
CASRGVLGGNTIYF	TRBV5-1	TRBJ1-3
CASSLRTGGPDQPQHF	TRBV28	TRBJ1-5
CASSPVGILNTEAFF	TRBV18	TRBJ1-1
CASGGAGRSSYEQYF	TRBV2	TRBJ2-7
CSAEGLDNEQFF	TRBV29-1	TRBJ2-1
CASSRSGTETQYF	TRBV13	TRBJ2-5
CAWSKGLAGAYEQYF	TRBV30	TRBJ2-7
CASGGTGDGYTF	TRBV12-5	TRBJ1-2
CASSDPSTGGEQYF	TRBV2	TRBJ2-7
CASSEAGGGSPLEQYF	TRBV6-1	TRBJ2-7
CASSPSGQPSYEQYF	TRBV7-9	TRBJ2-7
CASSQVGGRYSNQPQHF	TRBV4-1	TRBJ1-5
CASSLARGLEAFF	TRBV7-9	TRBJ1-1
CASSTGSEAFF	TRBV6-6	TRBJ1-1
CASSGGRGGYTF	TRBV2	TRBJ1-2
CASSPWTSENTGELFF	TRBV7-2	TRBJ2-2
CASSLGTSGPYEQYF	TRBV5-6	TRBJ2-7
CASSEVQGDTQYF	TRBV6-4	TRBJ2-3
CSVEDRGDGYTF	TRBV29-1	TRBJ1-2
CASSQDSASGGISYEQYF	TRBV4-2	TRBJ2-7
CASSERRSQETQYF	TRBV25-1	TRBJ2-5
CASSVGLAGGNTDTQYF	TRBV6-1	TRBJ2-3
CASSQVHDYEQYF	TRBV4-1	TRBJ2-7
CASSRETSGGYNEQFF	TRBV4-2	TRBJ2-1
CASSSGQALDTEAFF	TRBV5-1	TRBJ1-1
CASSRSGQGFNGYTF	TRBV4-2	TRBJ1-2
CASRSDITGELFF	TRBV6-1	TRBJ2-2
CASSRQGAAEGYTF	TRBV4-1	TRBJ1-2
CASSQKAEPTDTQYF	TRBV4-2	TRBJ2-3
CASSLTGSQETQYF	TRBV2	TRBJ2-5